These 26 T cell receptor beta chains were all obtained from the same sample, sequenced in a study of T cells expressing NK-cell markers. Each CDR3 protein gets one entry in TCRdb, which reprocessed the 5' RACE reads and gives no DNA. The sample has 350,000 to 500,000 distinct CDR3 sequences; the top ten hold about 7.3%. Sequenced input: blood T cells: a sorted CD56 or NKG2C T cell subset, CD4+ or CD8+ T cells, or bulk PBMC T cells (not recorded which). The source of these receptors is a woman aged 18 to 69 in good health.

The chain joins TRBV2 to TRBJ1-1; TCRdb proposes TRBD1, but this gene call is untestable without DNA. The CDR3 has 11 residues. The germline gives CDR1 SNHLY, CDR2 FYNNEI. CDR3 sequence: CASSERGLAFF.

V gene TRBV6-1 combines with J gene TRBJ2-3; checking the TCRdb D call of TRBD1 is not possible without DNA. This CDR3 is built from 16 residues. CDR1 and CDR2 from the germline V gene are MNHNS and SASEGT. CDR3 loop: CASSDPDRALADTQYF.

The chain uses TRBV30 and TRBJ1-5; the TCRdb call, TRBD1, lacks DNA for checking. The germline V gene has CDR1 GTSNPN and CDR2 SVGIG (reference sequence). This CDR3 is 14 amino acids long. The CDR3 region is CAWSTPGGYQPQHF.

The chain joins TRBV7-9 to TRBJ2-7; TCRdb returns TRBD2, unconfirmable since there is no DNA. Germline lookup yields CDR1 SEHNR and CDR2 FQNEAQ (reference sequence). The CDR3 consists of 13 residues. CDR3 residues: CASLEDPADEQYF.

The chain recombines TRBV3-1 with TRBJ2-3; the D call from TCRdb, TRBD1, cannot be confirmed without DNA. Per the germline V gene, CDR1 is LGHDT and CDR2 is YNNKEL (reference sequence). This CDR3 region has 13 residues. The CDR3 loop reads CASNSGATDTQYF.

The CDR3 sequence is CATSWGSMATGELFF. V usage is TRBV5-1 and J usage is TRBJ2-2. Germline-derived CDR1 and CDR2 are SGHRS and YFSETQ. This CDR3 spans 15 amino acids.

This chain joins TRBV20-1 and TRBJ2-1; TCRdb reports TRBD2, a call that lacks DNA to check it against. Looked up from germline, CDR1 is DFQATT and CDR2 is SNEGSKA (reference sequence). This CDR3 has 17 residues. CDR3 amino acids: CSASGPGVSGDYNEQFF.

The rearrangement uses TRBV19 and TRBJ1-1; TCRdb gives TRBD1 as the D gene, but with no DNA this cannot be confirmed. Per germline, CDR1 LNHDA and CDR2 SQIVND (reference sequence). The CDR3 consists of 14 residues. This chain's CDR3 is CASHLTGAETEAFF.

The CDR3 sequence: CSAKQGAAYNEQFF. V is TRBV20-1 and J is TRBJ2-1; checking the TCRdb D call of TRBD1 is not possible without DNA. This CDR3 is built from 14 residues. Looked up from germline, CDR1 is DFQATT and CDR2 is SNEGSKA (reference sequence).

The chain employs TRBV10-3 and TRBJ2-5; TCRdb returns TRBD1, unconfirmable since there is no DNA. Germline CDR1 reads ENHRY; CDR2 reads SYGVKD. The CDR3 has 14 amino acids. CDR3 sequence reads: CATSRDRGHETQYF.

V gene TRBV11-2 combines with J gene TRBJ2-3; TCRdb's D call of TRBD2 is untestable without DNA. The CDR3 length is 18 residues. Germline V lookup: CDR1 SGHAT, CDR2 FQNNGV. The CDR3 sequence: CASSLLAGGSGNTDTQYF.

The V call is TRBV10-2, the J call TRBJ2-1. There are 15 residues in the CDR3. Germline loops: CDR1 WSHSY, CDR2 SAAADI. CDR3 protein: CASSANQVSYNEQFF.

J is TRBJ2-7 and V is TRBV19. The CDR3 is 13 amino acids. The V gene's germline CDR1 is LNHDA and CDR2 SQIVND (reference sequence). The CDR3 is CASSASDAYEQYF. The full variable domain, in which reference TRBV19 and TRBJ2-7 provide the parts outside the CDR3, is DGGITQSPKYLFRKEGQNVTLSCEQNLNHDAMYWYRQDPGQGLRLIYYSQIVNDFQKGDIAEGYSVSREKKESFPLTVTSAQKNPTAFYLCASSASDAYEQYFGPGTRLTVT.

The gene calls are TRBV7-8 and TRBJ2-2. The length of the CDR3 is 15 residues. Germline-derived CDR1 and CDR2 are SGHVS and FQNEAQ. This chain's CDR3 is CASSLFYRNTGELFF.

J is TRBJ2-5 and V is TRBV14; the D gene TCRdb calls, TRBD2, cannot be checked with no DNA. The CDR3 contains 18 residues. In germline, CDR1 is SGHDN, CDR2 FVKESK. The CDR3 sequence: CASSQDPNRGTSEETQYF. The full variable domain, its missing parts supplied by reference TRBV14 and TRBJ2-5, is EAGVTQFPSHSVIEKGQTVTLRCDPISGHDNLYWYRRVMGKEIKFLLHFVKESKQDESGMPNNRFLAERTGGTYSTLKVQPAELEDSGVYFCASSQDPNRGTSEETQYFGPGTRLLVL.

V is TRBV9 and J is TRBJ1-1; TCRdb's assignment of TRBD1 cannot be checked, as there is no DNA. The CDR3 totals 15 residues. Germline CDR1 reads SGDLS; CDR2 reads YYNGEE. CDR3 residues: CASSVSGSQNTEAFF.

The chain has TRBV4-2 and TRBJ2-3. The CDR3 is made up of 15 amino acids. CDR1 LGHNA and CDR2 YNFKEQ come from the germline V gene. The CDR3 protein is CASRASVMGTDTQYF.

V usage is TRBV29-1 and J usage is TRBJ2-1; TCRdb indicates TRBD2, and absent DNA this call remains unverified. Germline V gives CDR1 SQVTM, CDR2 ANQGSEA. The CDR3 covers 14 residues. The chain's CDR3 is CSVATSGGHNEQFF.

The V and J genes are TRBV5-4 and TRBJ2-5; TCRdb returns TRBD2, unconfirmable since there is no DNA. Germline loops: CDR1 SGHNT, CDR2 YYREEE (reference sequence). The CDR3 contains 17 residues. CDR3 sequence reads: CASSPRLAWAGGETQYF.

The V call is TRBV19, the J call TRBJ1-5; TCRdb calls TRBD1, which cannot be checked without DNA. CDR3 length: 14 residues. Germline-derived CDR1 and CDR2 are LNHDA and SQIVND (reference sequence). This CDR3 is CASKWDPSNQPQHF.

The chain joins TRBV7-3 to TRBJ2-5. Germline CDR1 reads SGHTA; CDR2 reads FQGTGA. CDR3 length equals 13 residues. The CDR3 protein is CASSLWEQETQYF.

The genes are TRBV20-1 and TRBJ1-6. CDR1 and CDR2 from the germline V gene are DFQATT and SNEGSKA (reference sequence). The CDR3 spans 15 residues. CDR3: CSAGGTLHYNSPLHF.

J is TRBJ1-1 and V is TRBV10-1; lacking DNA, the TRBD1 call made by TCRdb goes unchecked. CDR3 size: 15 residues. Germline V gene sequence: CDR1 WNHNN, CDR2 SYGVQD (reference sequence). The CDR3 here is CASRESVGVNTEAFF.

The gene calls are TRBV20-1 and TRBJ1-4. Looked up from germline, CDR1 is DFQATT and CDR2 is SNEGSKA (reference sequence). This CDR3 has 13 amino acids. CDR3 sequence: CSARTEVNEKLFF.

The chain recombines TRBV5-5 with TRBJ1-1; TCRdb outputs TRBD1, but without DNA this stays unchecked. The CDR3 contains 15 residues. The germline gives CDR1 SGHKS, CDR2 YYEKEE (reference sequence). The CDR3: CASRHTGTVNTEAFF.

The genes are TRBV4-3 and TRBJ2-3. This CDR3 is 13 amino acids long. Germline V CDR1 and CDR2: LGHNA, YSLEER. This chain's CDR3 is CASSQSLTDTQYF.